The 30 T cell receptor beta chains below all came from one sample that was sequenced in a study of CD8 T cells in ankylosing spondylitis. TCRdb used MiXCR to reprocess the 5' RACE reads, holding one entry per CDR3 protein. Of about 270,000 distinct CDR3 sequences in the sample, 32% were seen once. The sequencing input was blood, either unsorted or a sorted T cell fraction (not recorded which). The receptors come from a male donor with ankylosing spondylitis or in good health (not recorded which).

This clonotype was seen only a few times. The chain recombines TRBV20-1 with TRBJ2-7; D remains unclear. The germline gives CDR1 DFQATT, CDR2 SNEGSKA (reference sequence). This CDR3 comprises 14 residues. V was trimmed by 1 base and J by 4 bases, leaving 14 bases between them. Here the CDR3 DNA reads TGCAGTGCTAGAGTGGGCGCCCCCTCTTACGAGCAGTACTTC. Protein sequence: CSARVGAPSYEQYF.

This chain connects TRBV20-1 to TRBJ1-2; 7 bases align to TRBD1. The CDR3 length is 13 residues. Germline CDR1 DFQATT, CDR2 SNEGSKA (reference sequence). Trimming at V came to 3 bases and at J to 6 bases, leaving 7 bases not matched to a gene. The CDR3 sequence is CSARDGQVDGYTF. The DNA of the CDR3 is TGCAGTGCTAGGGACGGACAGGTTGATGGCTACACCTTC.

The V and J genes are TRBV2 and TRBJ2-2; tentatively, D is TRBD1 (6 bases). Looked up from germline, CDR1 is SNHLY and CDR2 is FYNNEI. V lost 8 bases, J lost 2 bases, and 12 bases lay in between. The CDR3 is 14 residues long. CDR3 sequence (DNA): TGTGCCAGCCGGACGGACAGAAACACCGGGGAGCTGTTTTTT. Its translation is CASRTDRNTGELFF.

This clonotype was observed a single time. The chain uses TRBV7-6 and TRBJ1-3; D call uncertain. The CDR3 sequence is 15 residues long. Germline lookup yields CDR1 SGHVS and CDR2 FNYEAQ. Trimming shortened V by 5 bases and J by 0 bases, and 11 bases separated the two germline ends. CDR3 bases: TGTGCCAGCAGCGAAAAGGGCTACTCTGGAAACACCATATATTTT. Protein: CASSEKGYSGNTIYF.

J is TRBJ2-7 and V is TRBV10-3, with 7 positions matching TRBD1. The V gene end was trimmed by 3 bases and the J gene end by 3 bases; junction bases not matched to a gene: 8. Per the germline V gene, CDR1 is ENHRY and CDR2 is SYGVKD. The CDR3 length is 15 residues. Here the CDR3 reads CAISESRDSLYEQYF. In DNA form, the CDR3 reads TGTGCCATCAGTGAAAGCCGGGACAGCCTCTACGAGCAGTACTTC.

The chain links TRBV28 to TRBJ2-2, with D uncertain. Germline V CDR1 and CDR2: MDHEN, SYDVKM. The CDR3 is 15 amino acids. Trimming cost V 6 bases and J 7 bases, with 18 bases left between them. CDR3 sequence: CASRPTGRSGGELFF. The CDR3 region has the DNA TGTGCCAGCAGGCCGACCGGGCGCTCGGGCGGGGAGCTGTTTTTT.

This clonotype was counted a few times. This chain joins TRBV5-1 and TRBJ1-5, with TRBD1 as a possible D gene (5 bases). V gave up 0 bases and J gave up 2 bases, with 9 bases separating them. Germline V gives CDR1 SGHRS, CDR2 YFSETQ. The CDR3 sequence is 15 residues long. CDR3 residues: CASSLEGRGNQPQHF. Written as DNA, the CDR3 is TGCGCCAGCAGCTTGGAGGGCAGGGGCAATCAGCCCCAGCATTTT. Combining the CDR3 with reference TRBV5-1 and TRBJ1-5 gives the whole variable domain KAGVTQTPRYLIKTRGQQVTLSCSPISGHRSVSWYQQTPGQGLQFLFEYFSETQRNKGNFPGRFSGRQFSNSRSEMNVSTLELGDSALYLCASSLEGRGNQPQHFGDGTRLSIL.

V gene TRBV15 combines with J gene TRBJ2-3; D may be TRBD2 (6 bases). V lost 5 bases and J lost 6, with 21 bases in between. CDR1 and CDR2 (germline): LNHNV, YYDKDF (reference sequence). This CDR3 has 16 amino acids. Here the CDR3 DNA reads TGTGCCACCAGCTCGGCGGCAGCCAGCGCGGGGGATACGCAGTATTTT. Its translation is CATSSAAASAGDTQYF.

V is TRBV28 and J is TRBJ2-7; D not resolved. CDR1 is MDHEN and CDR2 is SYDVKM in the germline V gene. The CDR3 has 15 amino acids. V lost 6 bases and J lost 4, with 19 bases in between. The CDR3 loop is CASSPLRRRGYEQYF. Here the CDR3 DNA reads TGTGCCAGCAGCCCCCTGAGAAGGCGCGGATACGAGCAGTACTTC.

The chain recombines TRBV27 with TRBJ1-6, with D possibly matching TRBD1 (5 bases). Germline V gene data show CDR1 as MNHEY and CDR2 as SMNVEV (reference sequence). This CDR3 spans 14 amino acids. The V gene lost 5 bases and the J gene lost 10 bases, with 15 bases spanning the gap. CDR3 nucleotides: TGTGCCAGCAGTAAGCCGGGACGTGGGTCACCCCTCCACTTT. It is translated as CASSKPGRGSPLHF.

The chain links TRBV25-1 to TRBJ1-4; no firm D call. V dropped 0 bases and J dropped 0 bases, with 2 bases sitting between them. The CDR3 is 14 amino acids. Per germline, CDR1 MGHDK and CDR2 SYGVNS. CDR3 in amino acids: CASSEYTTNEKLFF. The DNA of the CDR3 is TGTGCCAGCAGTGAATACACAACTAATGAAAAACTGTTTTTT.

This clonotype was observed a single time. V is TRBV7-2 and J is TRBJ2-7, with 8 bases fitting TRBD1. Germline CDR1 SGHTA, CDR2 FQGNSA. V was pared by 5 bases and J by 7 bases, with 7 bases of the junction left unmatched. The CDR3 is 13 amino acids. The CDR3 here is CASSAQTGVEQYF. The CDR3 DNA reads as TGTGCCAGCAGCGCACAGACAGGGGTGGAGCAGTACTTC.

The chain links TRBV7-6 to TRBJ2-7, with D perhaps TRBD1 (6 bases). The CDR3 has 12 amino acids. From germline, CDR1 is SGHVS and CDR2 FNYEAQ. V lost 5 bases and J lost 5, with 10 bases in between. The CDR3 spells CASSKQGNEQYF. The CDR3 bases are TGTGCCAGCAGCAAACAGGGAAACGAGCAGTACTTC.

The sample holds one count of this clonotype. The chain uses TRBV29-1 and TRBJ2-1; a possible D gene is TRBD2 (6 bases). The CDR3 has 15 amino acids. With 1 base removed from V and 0 bases from J, the gap between germline ends came to 10 bases. Per the germline V gene, CDR1 is SQVTM and CDR2 is ANQGSEA. CDR3 nucleotides: TGCAGCGTTGAAGGGGAGGTGAGCTCCTACAATGAGCAGTTCTTC. Translated, it gives CSVEGEVSSYNEQFF.

This clonotype was recorded only once. This chain links TRBV6-5 with TRBJ2-7; TRBD2 matches 9 bases. This CDR3 spans 15 amino acids. Germline loops: CDR1 MNHEY, CDR2 SVGAGI. V trimming: 1 base; J trimming: 3 bases; junction bases outside the gene matches: 4. The CDR3 protein is CASSYFSGGHYEQYF. The CDR3 bases are TGTGCCAGCAGTTACTTCAGCGGGGGGCACTACGAGCAGTACTTC.

As concerns this clonotype: This could be a read error, since a much larger clone is one nucleotide away. This sequence joins TRBV15 and TRBJ1-1, with TRBD1 matching 7 bases. This CDR3 is built from 15 residues. CDR1 is LNHNV and CDR2 is YYDKDF in the germline V gene (reference sequence). The CDR3 loop is CATSRLRQGGTDAFF. DNA of the CDR3: TGTGCCACCAGCAGATTACGACAGGGCGGTACTGACGCTTTCTTT.

This chain connects TRBV10-1 to TRBJ1-5; D may be TRBD1 (5 bases). CDR3 length: 16 residues. Trimming pared 4 bases from V and 2 bases from J, leaving 15 bases between. CDR1 is WNHNN and CDR2 is SYGVQD in the germline V gene (reference sequence). The CDR3 sequence is CASSVVRVRGNQPQHF. The CDR3 nucleotides read TGCGCCAGCAGTGTGGTTCGGGTCAGGGGCAATCAGCCCCAGCATTTT.

The chain employs TRBV20-1 and TRBJ2-3, with 10 bases identical to TRBD2. The CDR3 covers 16 residues. Trimming at V came to 2 bases and at J to 4 bases, leaving 9 bases not matched to a gene. Germline loops: CDR1 DFQATT, CDR2 SNEGSKA (reference sequence). CDR3 amino acids: CSARRADSGGSDTQYF. CDR3 bases: TGCAGTGCTAGAAGGGCGGATAGCGGGGGGTCAGATACGCAGTATTTT.

This clonotype turned up a few times. The gene calls are TRBV10-3 and TRBJ1-5; the D gene is possibly TRBD1 (6 bases). The germline gives CDR1 ENHRY, CDR2 SYGVKD. There are 15 residues in the CDR3. Trimming stripped 5 bases from V and 3 bases from J, with 14 bases between. Here the CDR3 reads CAISLGGPTNQPQHF. As DNA, the CDR3 is TGTGCCATCAGTTTGGGGGGGCCGACCAATCAGCCCCAGCATTTT.

V is TRBV20-1 and J is TRBJ1-6; D remains unclear. The CDR3 spans 18 residues. Looked up from germline, CDR1 is DFQATT and CDR2 is SNEGSKA (reference sequence). Trimming left V 5 bases short and J 4 bases short, with 24 bases between. The CDR3 here is CSASNRSALIGYNSPLHF. For the CDR3, the DNA is TGCAGTGCTTCCAACAGATCTGCCCTAATAGGGTATAATTCACCCCTCCACTTT.

The chain is built from TRBV28 and TRBJ2-3, with 12 nucleotides matching TRBD2. Germline assignment: CDR1 MDHEN and CDR2 SYDVKM. The ends lost 6 bases at V and 0 bases at J; junction bases unmatched: 10. The CDR3 is 18 residues long. CDR3 sequence reads: CASSWETSGGRSTDTQYF. CDR3 nucleotides: TGTGCCAGCAGCTGGGAGACTAGCGGGGGTAGAAGCACAGATACGCAGTATTTT.

The gene calls are TRBV4-2 and TRBJ1-5, with D maybe TRBD1 (6 bases). V was trimmed by 1 base and J by 9 bases, leaving 19 bases between them. Germline V gene data show CDR1 as LGHNA and CDR2 as YNFKEQ. This CDR3 has 16 amino acids. The CDR3 sequence: CASSQVYEGGDPPQHF. CDR3 nucleotide sequence: TGTGCCAGCAGCCAAGTCTATGAAGGGGGGGATCCGCCCCAGCATTTT.

This clonotype was detected only a few times. The chain links TRBV7-2 to TRBJ2-1; TRBD1 matches at 7 bases. The germline CDR1 and CDR2 sequences are SGHTA and FQGNSA. CDR3 length: 16 amino acids. The trim removed 5 bases at V and 6 bases at J, leaving 13 bases unmatched. The CDR3 sequence: CASSPYGRGQGNEQFF. CDR3 nucleotides: TGTGCCAGCAGCCCTTACGGAAGGGGGCAGGGCAATGAGCAGTTCTTC.

The rearrangement uses TRBV10-3 and TRBJ1-2, with D possibly being TRBD1 (6 bases). The germline CDR1 and CDR2 sequences are ENHRY and SYGVKD. With 3 bases removed from V and 5 bases from J, the gap between germline ends came to 10 bases. This CDR3 comprises 13 residues. CDR3 in amino acids: CAISDGQGYGYTF. CDR3 in DNA: TGTGCCATCAGTGACGGCCAGGGGTATGGCTACACCTTC.

The DNA for the CDR3 is TGTGCCAGCAGTTATCTCCCCGGGACTAGCCCATACGAGCAGTACTTC. It specifies CASSYLPGTSPYEQYF. This chain links TRBV12-3 or TRBV12-4 with TRBJ2-7; 9 nucleotides agree with TRBD2. The CDR3 runs 16 residues. V shed 4 bases and J 4 bases; nucleotides not matched to a gene: 11.

The sample holds a few counts of this clonotype. This chain links TRBV4-1 with TRBJ2-1; a possible D gene is TRBD2 (6 bases). In germline, CDR1 is MGHRA, CDR2 YSYEKL. The CDR3 contains 17 residues. V lost 1 base and J 4 bases, leaving 17 bases between the germline ends. The CDR3 protein is CASSQVPGGDPYNEQFF. In nucleotides, the CDR3 is TGCGCCAGCAGCCAAGTTCCCGGCGGGGATCCTTACAATGAGCAGTTCTTC.

This clonotype has just a few counts. The chain uses TRBV6-5 and TRBJ1-2, with D hard to call. V was trimmed by 0 bases and J by 8 bases, leaving 16 bases between them. CDR1 is MNHEY and CDR2 is SVGAGI in the germline V gene. The CDR3 covers 15 residues. CDR3 coding DNA: TGTGCCAGCAGTTACTCGAGTTGGGCGCCTCAAGGCTACACCTTC. It encodes CASSYSSWAPQGYTF.

The chain combines TRBV4-1 with TRBJ1-1; D unclear. Per germline, CDR1 MGHRA and CDR2 YSYEKL. This CDR3 has 14 amino acids. The V gene lost 1 base and the J gene lost 5 bases, with 11 bases spanning the gap. CDR3 DNA sequence: TGCGCCAGCAGCCAAGTACAAGGTGGGACTGAAGCTTTCTTT. Its protein product is CASSQVQGGTEAFF.

This clonotype turned up a few times. This rearrangement joins TRBV12-3 or TRBV12-4 to TRBJ1-4, with D maybe TRBD1 (6 bases). The CDR3 is 14 amino acids. V was clipped by 4 bases and J by 11 bases, with 17 bases between them. CDR3 amino acids: CASSSVSERGKLFF. The CDR3, as DNA: TGTGCCAGCAGTTCGGTATCGGAGAGGGGGAAACTGTTTTTT.

The table lists this clonotype with a few counts. The rearrangement links TRBV20-1 to TRBJ2-2, with D uncertain. Germline CDR1 is DFQATT and CDR2 is SNEGSKA (reference sequence). Trimming shortened V by 1 base and J by 2 bases, and 5 bases separated the two germline ends. CDR3 size: 13 residues. CDR3 coding DNA: TGCAGTGCTAGAGGGGCTAACACCGGGGAGCTGTTTTTT. Translating gives CSARGANTGELFF.